This T cell receptor beta chain came from a study of tumor-infiltrating lymphocytes in primary liver carcinoma. Making TCR beta cDNA involved 400 to 600 ng total RNA and a constant-region primer. Employing slightly modified ARM-PCR, three nested multiplex PCR rounds were run, and these gave rise to the TCR beta libraries. Amplification in the first two PCR rounds was performed using TRBV1-TRBV30 forward primers and a C-beta reverse primer for 9 to 11 cycles each. Each CDR3 protein gets one entry after TCRdb re-called the multiplex PCR reads with MiXCR. Among approximately 40,000 distinct CDR3 sequences listed, 70% to 80% were seen once. The CDR3 spans 21 residues. Germline assignment: CDR1 LGHNA and CDR2 YNFKEQ. In regard to this clonotype: The junction departs from germline at one end; a sequencing error may be responsible.

Scientists recovered RNA and DNA together from about 21-30 mg of unsorted bulk tissue. Every tumor contributed samples taken at five separate regions. The source material was liver tumor tissue from sampling region 4. As to subset: tumor region T4, right-lateral pole. The chain uses TRBV4-2 and TRBJ1-3; 7 bases are a match to TRBD1. The receptor's source is a man aged 40-55 years with primary liver carcinoma and hepatitis B virus infection. In DNA form, the CDR3 reads TGTGCCAGCAGCCAAGAAGGCTTGACAGGGTGTAGTATTTCCTCTGGAAACACCATATACTTT. Protein sequence: CASSQEGLTGCSISSGNTIYF.